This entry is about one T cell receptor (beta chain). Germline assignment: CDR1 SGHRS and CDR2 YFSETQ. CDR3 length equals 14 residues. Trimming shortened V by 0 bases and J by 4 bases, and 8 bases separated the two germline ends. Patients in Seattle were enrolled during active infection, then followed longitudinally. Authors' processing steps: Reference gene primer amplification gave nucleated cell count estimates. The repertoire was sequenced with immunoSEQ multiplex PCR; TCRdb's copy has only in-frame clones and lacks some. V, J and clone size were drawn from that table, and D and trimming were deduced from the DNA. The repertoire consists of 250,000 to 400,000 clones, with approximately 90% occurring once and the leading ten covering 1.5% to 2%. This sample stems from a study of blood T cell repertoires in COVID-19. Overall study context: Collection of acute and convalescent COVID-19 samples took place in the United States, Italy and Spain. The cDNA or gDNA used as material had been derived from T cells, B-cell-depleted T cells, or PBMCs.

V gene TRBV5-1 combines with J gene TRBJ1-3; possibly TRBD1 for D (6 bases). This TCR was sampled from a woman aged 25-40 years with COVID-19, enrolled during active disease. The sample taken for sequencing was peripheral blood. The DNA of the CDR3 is TGCGCCAGCAGCTTGGGTGGGACAGGAAACACCATATATTTT. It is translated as CASSLGGTGNTIYF.